This T cell receptor (beta chain) is drawn from a study of blood T cell repertoires in COVID-19. The overall study: Sites in the United States, Italy and Spain provided acute and convalescent COVID-19 samples.

In germline, CDR1 is SGHDT, CDR2 YYEEEE. This CDR3 is 19 amino acids long. After removal of 0 bases from V and 0 bases from J, the junction contained 8 bases not matched to a gene. The count of this clone is one. As handled by the study authors: Estimates of nucleated cell counts were drawn from the amplification of reference gene primers. Profiling relied on immunoSEQ multiplex PCR, and the TCRdb table lists in-frame clones only, not all of them. V and J calls and clone size come straight from that table; D and trimming were deduced from the DNA. Of some 50,000 clones listed, under 70% are singletons.

The sequence was collected from a woman aged 70-85 years with acute or convalescent COVID-19. The rearrangement joins TRBV5-6 to TRBJ2-3; 12 nucleotides agree with TRBD2. The sequenced material came from peripheral blood. CDR3 nucleotides: TGTGCCAGCAGCTTGGGACTAGCGGGGGTCTCCATTAGCACAGATACGCAGTATTTT. It codes for CASSLGLAGVSISTDTQYF.